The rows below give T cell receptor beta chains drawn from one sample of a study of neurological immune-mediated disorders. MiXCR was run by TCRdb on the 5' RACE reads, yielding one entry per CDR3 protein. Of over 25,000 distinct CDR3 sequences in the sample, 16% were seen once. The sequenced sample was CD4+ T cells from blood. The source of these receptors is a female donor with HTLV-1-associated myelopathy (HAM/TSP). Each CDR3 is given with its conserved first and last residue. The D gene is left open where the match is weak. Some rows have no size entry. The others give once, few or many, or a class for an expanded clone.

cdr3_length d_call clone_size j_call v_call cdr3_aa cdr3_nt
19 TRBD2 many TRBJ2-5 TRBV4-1 CASSQDLTGTSGSSETQYF TGCGCCAGCAGCCAAGATCTAACCGGGACTAGCGGGAGTTCGGAGACCCAGTACTTC
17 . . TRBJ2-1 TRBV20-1 CSARDRGDPTRYNEQFF TGCAGTGCTAGAGATCGAGGAGACCCCACGCGATACAATGAGCAGTTCTTC
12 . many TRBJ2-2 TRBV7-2 CAGRRYTGELFF TGTGCCGGGAGGCGGTACACCGGGGAGCTGTTTTTT
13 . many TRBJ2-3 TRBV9 CASSAVSGSTQYF TGTGCCAGCAGCGCCGTCTCGGGGTCTACGCAGTATTTT
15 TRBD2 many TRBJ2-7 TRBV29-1 CSVDGVGLAGGEQYF TGCAGCGTTGACGGGGTGGGACTAGCGGGAGGCGAGCAGTACTTC
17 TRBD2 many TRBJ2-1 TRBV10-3 CAISERLSGSSYNEQFF TGTGCCATCAGTGAACGACTTAGCGGGAGCTCCTACAATGAGCAGTTCTTC
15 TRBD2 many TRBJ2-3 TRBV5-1 CASRGLAGGTDTQYF TGCGCCAGCAGGGGATTAGCGGGAGGCACAGATACGCAGTATTTT
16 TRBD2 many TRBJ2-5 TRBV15 CATSREISGGEETQYF TGTGCCACCAGCAGAGAAATTAGCGGGGGGGAAGAGACCCAGTACTTC
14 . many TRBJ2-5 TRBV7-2 CASSLGIQWETQYF TGTGCCAGCAGCTTAGGTATCCAGTGGGAGACCCAGTACTTC
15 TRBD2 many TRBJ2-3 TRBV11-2 CASSLGGEDTDTQYF TGTGCCAGCAGCTTGGGGGGGGAAGACACAGATACGCAGTATTTT
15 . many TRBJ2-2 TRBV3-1 CASSRLVGNTGELFF TGTGCCAGCAGCCGCCTTGTGGGGAACACCGGGGAGCTGTTTTTT
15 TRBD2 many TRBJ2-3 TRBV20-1 CSATATSGFTDTQYF TGCAGTGCAACCGCGACTAGCGGCTTCACAGATACGCAGTATTTT
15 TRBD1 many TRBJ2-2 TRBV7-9 CASSSTGVNTGELFF TGTGCCAGCAGCTCCACAGGGGTGAACACCGGGGAGCTGTTTTTT
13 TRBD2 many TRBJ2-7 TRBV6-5 CASSYSSGNEQYF TGTGCCAGCAGTTACTCTAGCGGGAACGAGCAGTACTTC
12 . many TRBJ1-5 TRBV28 CASSPTRDPQHF TGTGCCAGCAGCCCCACTCGCGATCCCCAGCATTTT
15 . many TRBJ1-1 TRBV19 CASTQGNRMNTEAFF TGTGCCAGTACCCAGGGTAATCGGATGAACACTGAAGCTTTCTTT
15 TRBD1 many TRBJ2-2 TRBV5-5 CASSRDSANTGELFF TGTGCCAGCAGCCGGGACAGTGCGAACACCGGGGAGCTGTTTTTT
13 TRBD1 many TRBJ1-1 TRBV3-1 CASSLRGTTEAFF TGTGCCAGCAGCCTCAGGGGGACCACTGAAGCTTTCTTT
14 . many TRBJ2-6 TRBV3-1 CASSPYSGANVLTF TGTGCCAGCAGCCCTTACTCTGGGGCCAACGTCCTGACTTTC
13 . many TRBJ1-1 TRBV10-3 CAIRDSMNTEAFF TGTGCCATCAGGGACAGTATGAACACTGAAGCTTTCTTT
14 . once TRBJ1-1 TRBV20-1 CSSRVGASGSEAFF TGCAGTTCTAGGGTAGGGGCCTCGGGATCTGAAGCTTTCTTT
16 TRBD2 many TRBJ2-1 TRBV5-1 CASSIGTSGTYNEQFF TGCGCCAGCAGCATTGGAACTAGCGGGACCTACAATGAGCAGTTCTTC
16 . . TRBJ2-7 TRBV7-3 CASSLNSAGNMNEQYF TGTGCCAGCAGCCTGAATTCGGCGGGAAACATGAACGAGCAGTACTTC
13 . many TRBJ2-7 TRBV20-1 CSARDHDTYEQYF TGCAGTGCTAGAGATCATGACACCTACGAGCAGTACTTC
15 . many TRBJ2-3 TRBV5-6 CASSSGPGPGDTQYF TGTGCCAGCAGCTCCGGGCCGGGGCCCGGGGATACGCAGTATTTT
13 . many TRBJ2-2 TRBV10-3 CAIRGHTAGELFF TGTGCCATCAGGGGACATACCGCCGGGGAGCTGTTTTTT
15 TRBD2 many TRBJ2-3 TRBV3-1 CASSQTSGPQDTQYF TGTGCCAGCAGCCAAACTAGCGGGCCCCAAGATACGCAGTATTTT
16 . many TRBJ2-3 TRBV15 CATSRGQGPRSDTQYF TGTGCCACCAGCAGAGGCCAGGGCCCCCGGTCAGATACGCAGTATTTT
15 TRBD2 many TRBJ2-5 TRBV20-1 CSARGLAGGQETQYF TGCAGTGCTAGAGGACTAGCGGGGGGGCAAGAGACCCAGTACTTC
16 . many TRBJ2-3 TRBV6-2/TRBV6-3 CASSYAAGAGEDTQYF TGTGCCAGCAGTTACGCGGCGGGGGCCGGGGAAGATACGCAGTATTTT
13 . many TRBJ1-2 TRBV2 CASTSDPNYGYTF TGTGCCAGCACTAGTGACCCTAACTATGGCTACACCTTC
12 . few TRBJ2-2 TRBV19 CASTPDGGELFF TGTGCCAGTACCCCGGATGGCGGGGAGCTGTTTTTT
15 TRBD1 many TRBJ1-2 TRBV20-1 CSATVTGTGVNGYTF TGCAGTGCCACCGTGACTGGGACAGGAGTCAATGGCTACACCTTC
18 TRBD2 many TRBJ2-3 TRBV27 CASSFRGAGLAVSGTQYF TGTGCCAGCAGTTTCAGGGGCGCGGGACTAGCGGTTTCGGGTACGCAGTATTTT
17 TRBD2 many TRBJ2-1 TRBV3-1 CASSPKRVAGVGNEQFF TGTGCCAGCAGCCCCAAACGGGTGGCGGGAGTAGGTAATGAGCAGTTCTTC
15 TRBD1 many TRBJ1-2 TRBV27 CASSSRTGRPDGYTF TGTGCCAGCAGTTCCCGGACAGGGCGTCCCGATGGCTACACCTTC
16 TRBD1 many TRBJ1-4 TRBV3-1 CASSPTSGTGNEKLFF TGTGCCAGCAGCCCGACCTCCGGGACAGGGAATGAAAAACTGTTTTTT
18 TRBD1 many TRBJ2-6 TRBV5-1 CASSLGGTGGSGANVLTF TGCGCCAGCAGCTTGGGCGGGACAGGGGGCTCTGGGGCCAACGTCCTGACTTTC
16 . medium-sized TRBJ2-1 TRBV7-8 CASTLQGASSYNEQFF TGTGCCAGCACGCTCCAGGGCGCAAGCTCCTACAATGAGCAGTTCTTC
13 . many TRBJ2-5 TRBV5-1 CASTQQYQETQYF TGCGCCAGCACACAACAGTACCAAGAGACCCAGTACTTC
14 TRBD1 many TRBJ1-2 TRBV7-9 CASRPRQGPGGYTF TGTGCCAGCAGGCCTCGACAGGGGCCTGGTGGCTACACCTTC
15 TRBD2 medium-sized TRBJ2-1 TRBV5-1 CASSLGLAGGVAKFF TGCGCCAGCAGCTTGGGACTAGCGGGAGGGGTAGCAAAGTTCTTC
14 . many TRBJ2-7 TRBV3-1 CASSLRQSTYEQYF TGTGCCAGCAGCTTGAGACAGAGCACCTACGAGCAGTACTTC
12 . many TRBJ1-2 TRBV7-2 CASSLDSYGYTF TGTGCCAGCAGCTTAGACAGCTATGGCTACACCTTC
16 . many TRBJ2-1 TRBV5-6 CASSTTRGSSYNEQFF TGTGCCAGCAGCACAACTAGGGGGAGCTCCTACAATGAGCAGTTCTTC
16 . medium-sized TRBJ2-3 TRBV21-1 CASSKSQGSSTDTQYF TGTGCCAGCAGCAAAAGTCAGGGGTCTAGCACAGATACGCAGTATTTT
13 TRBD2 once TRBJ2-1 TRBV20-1 CSARTPGGNEQFF TGCAGTGCAAGGACCCCGGGAGGCAATGAGCAGTTCTTC
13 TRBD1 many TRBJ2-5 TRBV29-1 CSVQDRGQETQYF TGCAGCGTCCAAGACAGGGGACAAGAGACCCAGTACTTC
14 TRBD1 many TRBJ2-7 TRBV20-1 CSAPLPGTADEQYF TGCAGTGCCCCCCTTCCCGGGACAGCGGACGAGCAGTACTTC
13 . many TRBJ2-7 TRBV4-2 CASSLYLGLEQYF TGTGCCAGCAGCTTGTACCTAGGGCTCGAGCAGTACTTC
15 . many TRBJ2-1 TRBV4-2 CASSRELLVYNEQFF TGTGCCAGCAGCCGGGAGCTCCTAGTCTACAATGAGCAGTTCTTC
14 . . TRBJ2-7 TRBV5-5 CDSSLPVEGHEQYF TGTGACAGCAGCTTGCCCGTGGAGGGGCACGAGCAGTACTTC
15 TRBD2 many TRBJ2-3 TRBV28 CASSLAGVGTDTQYF TGTGCCAGCAGTTTAGCGGGAGTCGGCACAGATACGCAGTATTTT
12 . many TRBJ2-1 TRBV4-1 CASSQDSLEQFF TGCGCCAGCAGCCAAGATAGTCTCGAGCAGTTCTTC
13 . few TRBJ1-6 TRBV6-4 CASSENTDSPLHF TGTGCCAGCAGTGAGAACACTGATTCACCCCTCCACTTT
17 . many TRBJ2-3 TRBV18 CASSLTAGDAARDTQYF TGTGCCAGCTCATTAACTGCAGGGGACGCAGCAAGGGATACGCAGTATTTT
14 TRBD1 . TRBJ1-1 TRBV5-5 CASSLGQGMAEAFF TGTGCCAGCAGCTTAGGACAGGGGATGGCTGAAGCTTTCTTT
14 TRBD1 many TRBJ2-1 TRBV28 CATILGDRYNEQFF TGTGCCACCATCTTAGGGGACAGATACAATGAGCAGTTCTTC
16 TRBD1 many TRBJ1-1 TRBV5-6 CASVHNRGRGVFEAFF TGTGCCAGCGTACACAACAGGGGGCGGGGGGTCTTTGAAGCTTTCTTT
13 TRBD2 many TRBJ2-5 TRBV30 CAWSMGEGETQYF TGTGCCTGGAGTATGGGGGAGGGAGAGACCCAGTACTTC